This T cell receptor (beta chain) stems from a study of cytomegalovirus exposure and HLA in healthy donors. Findings of the study overall: An ancestry cluster, one associated with Asian ancestry, reportedly showed fewer N-insertions than the approximately 700-donor mean in a later analysis. In vitro testing confirmed a few CMV-associated chains as specific for CMV antigens.

Both 60 Vbeta primers and 13 Jbeta primers went into the PCR. Data came from immunoSEQ multiplex PCR; TCRdb stores just in-frame clones and leaves some out. The data show around 150,000 clones, over 60% seen once. Worth noting for this clone: Its cognate antigen is unknown.

Trimming at V came to 5 bases and at J to 5 bases, leaving 10 bases not matched to a gene. This CDR3 has 16 residues. Germline lookup yields CDR1 MDHEN and CDR2 SYDVKM. The genes are TRBV28 and TRBJ1-5, with TRBD1 matching 9 bases. The source material was PBMCs. The TCR comes from a woman in her 50s in good health and CMV-seropositive. CDR3 region: CASSIPPGQGHQPQHF. CDR3 sequence (DNA): TGTGCCAGCAGTATCCCCCCGGGACAGGGCCATCAGCCCCAGCATTTT.